This T cell receptor beta chain is from a study of T cells in Graves' hyperthyroidism and ophthalmopathy. TCR beta CDR3 region amplification was performed from RNA transcripts. When the TCR CDR3 underwent first-round RT-PCR, the HTBI primer set was used. TCRdb independently ran MiXCR on the multiplex PCR reads; one entry per CDR3 protein. The sample records approximately 630,000 distinct CDR3 sequences, under 20% being singletons. This clonotype came up many times. The germline gives CDR1 MDHEN, CDR2 SYDVKM. Deletions cut 7 bases from V and 4 bases from J, with 16 bases between. The CDR3 sequence is 14 residues long.

This sequence joins TRBV28 and TRBJ2-5, with D maybe TRBD1 (5 bases). The sample was blood. This TCR came from a young woman with Graves' hyperthyroidism. CDR3 protein: CASTSTGSRETQYF. The CDR3 coding sequence is TGTGCCAGCACCAGTACAGGATCCCGAGAGACCCAGTACTTC. The variable domain in full, completed from reference TRBV28 and TRBJ2-5, reads DVKVTQSSRYLVKRTGEKVFLECVQDMDHENMFWYRQDPGLGLRLIYFSYDVKMKEKGDIPEGYSVSREKKERFSLILESASTNQTSMYLCASTSTGSRETQYFGPGTRLLVL.